Sequencing of this TCR beta chain was carried out in a study of T cells in Graves' hyperthyroidism and ophthalmopathy. Study-wide context: Staff took peripheral blood when the initial diagnosis was made, before any treatment began.

It was RNA transcripts that yielded the amplified TCR beta CDR3 regions. An initial round of RT-PCR targeting the TCR CDR3 relied on the HTBI primer set. TCRdb reprocessed the multiplex PCR reads with MiXCR, giving one entry per CDR3 protein. There are about 500,000 distinct CDR3 sequences in the sample; about a sixth occur only once, and roughly a sixth lies in the top ten. The V segment lost 7 bases and the J segment 6 bases; nucleotides outside the gene matches: 5. The CDR3 has 14 amino acids. Looked up from germline, CDR1 is MNHEY and CDR2 is SMNVEV (reference sequence). This clonotype was seen many times. Antigen specificity is unknown. Findings and caveats of the study: In simple terms, a model built on 13 V-J features told ophthalmopathy apart from stable hyperthyroidism.

This receptor was identified in a young woman with Graves' ophthalmopathy. What was sequenced was blood. This rearrangement joins TRBV27 to TRBJ2-1; TRBD2 aligns across 11 bases. CDR3 sequence reads: CASNRLAGFNEQFF. CDR3 nucleotide sequence: TGTGCCAGCAATAGACTAGCGGGATTCAATGAGCAGTTCTTC.